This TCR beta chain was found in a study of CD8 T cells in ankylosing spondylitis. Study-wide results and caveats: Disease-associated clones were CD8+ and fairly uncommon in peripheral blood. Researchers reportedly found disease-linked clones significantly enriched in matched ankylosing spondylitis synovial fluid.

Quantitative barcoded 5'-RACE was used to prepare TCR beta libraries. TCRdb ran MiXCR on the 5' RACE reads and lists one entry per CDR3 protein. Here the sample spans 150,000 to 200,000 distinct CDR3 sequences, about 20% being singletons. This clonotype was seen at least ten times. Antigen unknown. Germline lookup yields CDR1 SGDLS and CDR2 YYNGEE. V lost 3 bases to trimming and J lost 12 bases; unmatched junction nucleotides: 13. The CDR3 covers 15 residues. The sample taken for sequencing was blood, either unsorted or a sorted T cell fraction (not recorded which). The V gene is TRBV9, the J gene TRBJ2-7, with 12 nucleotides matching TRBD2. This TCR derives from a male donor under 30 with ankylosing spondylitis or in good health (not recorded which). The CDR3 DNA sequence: TGTGCCAGCAGCGCGACCTCGGGACTAGCGGGTCTCCTGTACTTC. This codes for CASSATSGLAGLLYF.